Here is one T cell receptor (beta chain) with its context. Its antigen is still unknown. Isolation of PBMCs gave at least 7 million cells per sample. With a J-beta primer mix and a sample-barcoded 5' primer, a second PCR ran roughly 6 to 12 cycles. Via MiXCR, TCRdb re-called the 5' RACE reads, giving one row per CDR3 protein. The sample holds about 1,500,000 distinct CDR3 sequences; about 28% are singletons and the top ten take about 8%. The CDR3 spans 15 residues. V lost 1 base to trimming and J lost 3 bases, with 14 bases between them. From germline, CDR1 is SGHRS and CDR2 YFSETQ. This record belongs to a study of blood T cells in healthy people across ages. General study results and limits: It was found that TCR beta diversity correlated strongly with the percentage of naive T cells.

The receptor's source is a woman in her 30s in good health. V is TRBV5-1 and J is TRBJ2-7; the D gene is possibly TRBD2 (7 bases). Sequenced input: blood. The CDR3 loop reads CASSLIRGGHYEQYF. CDR3 sequence (DNA): TGCGCCAGCAGCTTGATTCGCGGGGGCCACTACGAGCAGTACTTC.